The next 24 T cell receptor beta chains were all read from a single sample in a study of cytomegalovirus exposure and HLA in healthy donors. This PCR relied on a set of 60 Vbeta primers and 13 Jbeta primers. The data were produced by immunoSEQ multiplex PCR, yet TCRdb's version contains in-frame clones alone and is incomplete. The sample holds some 120,000 clones; 75% to 85% are singletons and the top ten take around 4.3%. The sequenced sample was PBMCs. The source is a young man in good health and CMV-seropositive.

The V gene is TRBV5-4, the J gene TRBJ2-7, with TRBD2 as a possible D gene (6 bases). CDR3 length: 12 amino acids. The germline gives CDR1 SGHNT, CDR2 YYREEE (reference sequence). Trimming shortened V by 5 bases and J by 11 bases, and 17 bases separated the two germline ends. CDR3 loop: CASSLDGGRKYF. The CDR3 coding sequence is TGTGCCAGCAGTCTCGACGGGGGTCGAAAGTACTTC.

This chain connects TRBV15 to TRBJ1-2, with D perhaps matching TRBD1 (5 bases). CDR1 is LNHNV and CDR2 is YYDKDF in the germline V gene (reference sequence). This CDR3 is built from 14 residues. Trimming took off 1 base at V and 1 base at J, with 7 bases between the two ends. CDR3 coding DNA: TGTGCCACCAGCAGAGGGGACTATAACTATGGCTACACCTTC. Its translation: CATSRGDYNYGYTF.

The chain carries TRBV2 and TRBJ1-5; D is possibly TRBD1 (5 bases). From germline, CDR1 is SNHLY and CDR2 FYNNEI. The germline V and J ends were trimmed by 9 bases and 0 bases, with 15 bases remaining between them. CDR3 size: 15 residues. The chain's CDR3 is CASDQGTGSNQPQHF. The CDR3 bases are TGTGCCAGTGATCAGGGTACCGGTAGCAATCAGCCCCAGCATTTT.

Worth noting for this clone: Germline and junction disagree at one end, which may indicate a read error. The J gene is TRBJ2-5, the V gene TRBV7-9; the D gene is possibly TRBD1 (7 bases). This CDR3 has 15 residues. The germline gives CDR1 SEHNR, CDR2 FQNEAQ (reference sequence). Here the CDR3 reads CSSSPRDRGGETQYF. The CDR3 DNA reads TGTTCCAGCAGCCCGCGGGACAGAGGGGGAGAGACCCAGTACTTC.

The genes are TRBV7-2 and TRBJ2-7; the D gene is possibly TRBD1 (11 bases). The V end lost 4 bases, the J end lost 8 bases, and 30 bases lay between the germline ends. CDR1 and CDR2 from the germline V gene are SGHTA and FQGNSA. The CDR3 has 18 residues. The CDR3 here is CASSSSDRGLASGSQQYF. CDR3 nucleotides: TGTGCCAGCAGCTCCTCGGACAGGGGGCTGGCTAGCGGGAGTCAGCAGTACTTC.

The genes are TRBV19 and TRBJ1-3; 11 bases agree with TRBD1. V was clipped by 9 bases and J by 4 bases; unmatched bases: 5. This CDR3 contains 14 residues. Germline loops: CDR1 LNHDA, CDR2 SQIVND (reference sequence). The DNA for the CDR3 is TGTGCCAGCGCGGACAGGGGGCCCGGAAACACCATATATTTT. The encoded protein is CASADRGPGNTIYF.

This clone was recorded once. The chain links TRBV19 to TRBJ2-1; possible D gene TRBD2, 6 bases. The CDR3 length is 16 residues. V was cut by 6 bases and J by 12 bases, with 27 bases left in between. In germline, CDR1 is LNHDA, CDR2 SQIVND (reference sequence). The chain's CDR3 is CASRMKSTARGGWQFF. The CDR3 DNA sequence: TGTGCCAGTAGGATGAAAAGTACGGCCCGAGGAGGGTGGCAGTTCTTC.

This clone was picked up one time. This chain connects TRBV6-6 to TRBJ1-1; D may be TRBD1 (6 bases). V was cut by 9 bases and J by 1 base, with 9 bases left in between. This CDR3 contains 12 residues. Per germline, CDR1 MNHNY and CDR2 SVGAGI (reference sequence). The CDR3 protein is CASKQGNTEAFF. CDR3 coding DNA: TGTGCCAGTAAACAGGGGAACACTGAAGCTTTCTTT.

This chain links TRBV6-5 with TRBJ2-7, with TRBD1 matching over 8 bases. The CDR3 is made up of 13 amino acids. The V segment lost 7 bases and the J segment 3 bases; nucleotides outside the gene matches: 5. From germline, CDR1 is MNHEY and CDR2 SVGAGI. Here the CDR3 DNA reads TGTGCCAGCATTGACAGGGGCCGCTACGAGCAGTACTTC. Its protein product is CASIDRGRYEQYF.

The rearrangement links TRBV6-4 to TRBJ1-4; maybe TRBD1 (6 bases). V lost 11 bases and J lost 4, with 20 bases in between. Germline V CDR1 and CDR2: MRHNA, SNTAGT. The CDR3 covers 15 residues. The CDR3 coding sequence is TGTGCCGGCACTTCCTACAGGGCGGATAATGAAAAACTGTTTTTT. Amino acids: CAGTSYRADNEKLFF.

This chain joins TRBV7-2 and TRBJ1-2; possibly TRBD1 for D (6 bases). Germline values: CDR1 SGHTA, CDR2 FQGNSA. Trimming removed 5 bases at V and 7 bases at J, with 17 bases between. This CDR3 comprises 14 residues. This CDR3 reads CASSPRGQVPGYTF. DNA of the CDR3: TGTGCCAGCAGCCCCAGGGGCCAGGTTCCTGGCTACACCTTC.

The chain carries TRBV5-6 and TRBJ2-5; 8 bases fit TRBD1. The CDR3 is made up of 16 amino acids. Trimming took 2 bases from V and 5 from J; bases not matched to a gene: 11. Germline CDR1 and CDR2: SGHDT and YYEEEE. This CDR3 reads CASSFRLQGARETQYF. The CDR3 DNA reads TGTGCCAGCAGCTTCCGTCTCCAGGGGGCGCGGGAGACCCAGTACTTC.

The rearrangement uses TRBV5-4 and TRBJ2-5, with 11 bases that match TRBD2. The J segment lost 4 bases and the V segment lost 3 bases, leaving 5 bases of the junction unmatched. CDR1 and CDR2 (germline): SGHNT, YYREEE (reference sequence). The CDR3 spans 15 residues. CDR3 DNA: TGTGCCAGCAGCTCACTAGCGGGAGTCGGAGAGACCCAGTACTTC. It is translated as CASSSLAGVGETQYF. Full variable domain (rest looked up from reference TRBV5-4 and TRBJ2-5): ETGVTQSPTHLIKTRGQQVTLRCSSQSGHNTVSWYQQALGQGPQFIFQYYREEENGRGNFPPRFSGLQFPNYSSELNVNALELDDSALYLCASSSLAGVGETQYFGPGTRLLVL.

The chain carries TRBV30 and TRBJ1-5; D unresolved. CDR3 length equals 13 residues. Deletions cut 1 base from V and 3 bases from J, with 7 bases between. Germline-derived CDR1 and CDR2 are GTSNPN and SVGIG (reference sequence). The CDR3 DNA sequence: TGTGCCTGGAGTGAACAAGACAATCAGCCCCAGCATTTT. It encodes CAWSEQDNQPQHF.

This chain links TRBV9 with TRBJ2-1; no firm D call. CDR3 length equals 13 residues. CDR1 is SGDLS and CDR2 is YYNGEE in the germline V gene. V was trimmed by 3 bases and J by 7 bases, leaving 11 bases between them. The CDR3 coding sequence is TGTGCCAGCAGCGCCACCTTCAGGAATGAGCAGTTCTTC. Protein sequence: CASSATFRNEQFF.

The chain uses TRBV12-5 and TRBJ2-1; 9 bases align to TRBD2. The germline V gene encodes CDR1 LGHNT and CDR2 FRNRAP. CDR3 length equals 15 residues. V lost 3 bases and J lost 3; bases outside the gene matches: 3. CDR3 protein: CASGFSTSGYNEQFF. CDR3 in DNA: TGTGCTAGTGGTTTTTCGACTAGCGGCTACAATGAGCAGTTCTTC.

The chain carries TRBV7-9 and TRBJ2-7; 9 positions match TRBD1. Germline V lookup: CDR1 SEHNR, CDR2 FQNEAQ (reference sequence). V lost 3 bases to trimming and J lost 8 bases; unmatched junction nucleotides: 11. This CDR3 has 15 residues. CDR3 loop: CASSFIEGQGFKQYF. The CDR3 nucleotides read TGTGCCAGCAGCTTTATTGAGGGACAGGGTTTTAAGCAGTACTTC.

The CDR3, as DNA: TGTGCCAGTAGTATAGACGGCAGGGGGAGCGACTATGGCTACACCTTC. It translates to CASSIDGRGSDYGYTF. The chain combines TRBV19 with TRBJ1-2, with 7 bases aligning to TRBD1. The ends lost 0 bases at V and 3 bases at J; junction bases unmatched: 7. Germline loops: CDR1 LNHDA, CDR2 SQIVND (reference sequence). The CDR3 is 16 amino acids.

The rearrangement uses TRBV5-1 and TRBJ2-4; TRBD1 matches at 8 bases. The CDR3 is made up of 14 amino acids. V gave up 2 bases and J gave up 12 bases; unmatched junction bases: 10. CDR1 SGHRS and CDR2 YFSETQ come from the germline V gene. CDR3 in DNA: TGCGCCAGCAGCTTCACAGGGGGATTGAGCAGTCAGTACTTC. Protein: CASSFTGGLSSQYF.

CDR3: CASSLDDRGNQPQHF. CDR3 bases: TGTGCCAGCAGCTTGGATGACAGGGGCAATCAGCCCCAGCATTTT. The chain joins TRBV7-2 to TRBJ1-5; TRBD1 matches at 7 bases. This CDR3 is built from 15 residues. Losses at the gene ends were 3 bases for V and 2 bases for J; bases not matched to a gene: 4. Germline V gene lookup returns CDR1 SGHTA and CDR2 FQGNSA.

The gene calls are TRBV28 and TRBJ2-7, with 7 bases fitting TRBD1. Looked up from germline, CDR1 is MDHEN and CDR2 is SYDVKM. The junction had 8 bases not matched to a gene; V was cut back by 5 bases and J by 1 base. The CDR3 is 15 amino acids. CDR3 sequence: CASSSRDSLSYEQYF. Written as DNA, the CDR3 is TGTGCCAGCAGTAGCCGGGACAGTCTTTCCTACGAGCAGTACTTC. The whole variable domain, remainder taken from reference TRBV28 and TRBJ2-7, is DVKVTQSSRYLVKRTGEKVFLECVQDMDHENMFWYRQDPGLGLRLIYFSYDVKMKEKGDIPEGYSVSREKKERFSLILESASTNQTSMYLCASSSRDSLSYEQYFGPGTRLTVT.

J is TRBJ2-5 and V is TRBV6-6; 8 bases fit TRBD1. The end of the DNA is better explained by TRBJ2-7, so the J call may be wrong. This CDR3 comprises 14 residues. Germline CDR1 reads MNHNY; CDR2 reads SVGAGI (reference sequence). The CDR3 region is CASSYKDRGYEQYF. Written as DNA, the CDR3 is TGTGCCAGCAGTTACAAAGACAGGGGCTACGAGCAGTACTTC.

CDR3 DNA sequence: TGTGCCAGCAGCTCCCGGGGGGGCGGAACCGGGGAGCTGTTTTTT. It translates to CASSSRGGGTGELFF. The V and J genes are TRBV13 and TRBJ2-2, with 8 bases aligning to TRBD2. Germline V CDR1 and CDR2: PRHDT, FYEKMQ (reference sequence). Trimming took 4 bases from V and 5 from J; bases not matched to a gene: 6. The CDR3 has 15 residues.

This chain links TRBV11-2 with TRBJ2-7; a possible D gene is TRBD1 (5 bases). The germline CDR1 and CDR2 sequences are SGHAT and FQNNGV. Trimming removed 6 bases from V and 0 bases from J, with 9 bases in between. The CDR3 covers 13 residues. In nucleotides, the CDR3 is TGTGCCAGCAGAAACACAGGCTCCTACGAGCAGTACTTC. This translates into CASRNTGSYEQYF.